This T cell receptor (beta chain) was recorded in a study of shared clonotypes between healthy human individuals. Germline CDR1 is MNHNS and CDR2 is SASEGT. V lost 8 bases and J lost 4, with 18 bases in between. The CDR3 is 14 residues long. Only CD45RO-negative cells positively selected for CCR7 counted as naive CD8 cells, so terminally differentiated effector memory CD45RA+ cells were excluded. Sequencing used immunoSEQ multiplex PCR; TCRdb keeps in-frame clones, though not all of them. Found here are around 600,000 clones, 98% of them singletons; the top ten hold more than 0.3%. The material sequenced was naive CD8+ T cells sorted from blood. The J gene is TRBJ2-7, the V gene TRBV6-1; the D gene could be TRBD1 or TRBD2 (7 bases each). The origin of this receptor is a man aged 25-45 years in good health. CDR3 nucleotide sequence: TGTGCCAGCGAATGGGGAGGGGGCGGGTACGAGCAGTACTTC. Its protein product is CASEWGGGGYEQYF.